Shown below are 10 T cell receptor beta chains from a single sample sequenced in a study of T cell responses to AZD1222 COVID-19 vaccine. The data were produced by immunoSEQ multiplex PCR, yet TCRdb's version contains in-frame clones alone and is incomplete. The data contain fewer than 150,000 clones, 70% to 85% of them singletons. This sample comprised peripheral blood, obtained on day 0 of AZD1222 vaccination. All receptors come from an adult in good health.

J is TRBJ1-4 and V is TRBV30; weak D call: TRBD1 (5 bases). V lost 4 bases and J 0 bases, leaving 18 bases between the germline ends. The germline V gene has CDR1 GTSNPN and CDR2 SVGIG (reference sequence). The CDR3 spans 17 residues. DNA of the CDR3: TGTGCCTGGAACGGTAAAGGGGTTTCCGCAACTAATGAAAAACTGTTTTTT. Protein: CAWNGKGVSATNEKLFF.

V and J are TRBV28 and TRBJ1-5; D gene uncertain. Trimming took 7 bases from V and 3 from J, leaving 16 bases between them. The CDR3 has 15 residues. Germline V gene data show CDR1 as MDHEN and CDR2 as SYDVKM. The CDR3: CASTPRRTFNQPQHF. CDR3 bases: TGTGCCAGCACCCCCCGGAGGACCTTCAATCAGCCCCAGCATTTT.

The chain employs TRBV5-6 and TRBJ1-2; no reliable D call. Germline V gene lookup returns CDR1 SGHDT and CDR2 YYEEEE. V was trimmed by 2 bases and J by 3 bases, leaving 26 bases between them. The CDR3 consists of 19 residues. Here the CDR3 reads CASSFKSLDLGSIDYGYTF. DNA of the CDR3: TGTGCCAGCAGCTTTAAGTCCCTAGATTTAGGGTCAATCGACTATGGCTACACCTTC.

This clone was counted only a few times. The V call is TRBV19, the J call TRBJ1-5; D not certain. Germline V gene lookup returns CDR1 LNHDA and CDR2 SQIVND (reference sequence). The CDR3 is made up of 15 amino acids. Trimming took 1 base from V and 5 from J, leaving 12 bases between them. The CDR3 nucleotides are TGTGCCAGTAGTATAGTCCGGGTTGGGGATCAGCCCCAGCATTTT. Translating gives CASSIVRVGDQPQHF.

This chain links TRBV2 with TRBJ1-2, with 7 nucleotides matching TRBD1. This CDR3 comprises 14 residues. Germline V CDR1 and CDR2: SNHLY, FYNNEI. V shed 3 bases and J 4 bases; nucleotides not matched to a gene: 5. The CDR3 coding sequence is TGTGCCAGCAGTGAGGCAGGGGGGACCTATGGCTACACCTTC. Translating it yields CASSEAGGTYGYTF.

This rearrangement joins TRBV20-1 to TRBJ2-5; D is undetermined. From germline, CDR1 is DFQATT and CDR2 SNEGSKA (reference sequence). Trimming took 3 bases from V and 5 from J, leaving 19 bases between them. This CDR3 contains 15 residues. Written as DNA, the CDR3 is TGCAGTGCTAGTCCCCGGCCACATATGGGGGAGACCCAGTACTTC. Residues: CSASPRPHMGETQYF.

The V call is TRBV19, the J call TRBJ2-5; possibly TRBD2 for D (6 bases). Germline CDR1 is LNHDA and CDR2 is SQIVND (reference sequence). This CDR3 contains 13 residues. Trimming stripped 10 bases from V and 4 bases from J, with 16 bases between. In nucleotides, the CDR3 is TGTGCCACCTCCGGGACTCGCGGAGAGACCCAGTACTTC. Encoded protein: CATSGTRGETQYF.

The V call is TRBV11-2, the J call TRBJ1-3; 7 nucleotides agree with TRBD1. Germline lookup yields CDR1 SGHAT and CDR2 FQNNGV. V shed 3 bases, J shed 0 bases, and the junction held 14 bases outside the gene matches. CDR3 length: 19 amino acids. CDR3 DNA: TGTGCCAGCAGCTTCGGTCCGGGACAGACTCATTTCTCTGGAAACACCATATATTTT. Translation: CASSFGPGQTHFSGNTIYF. The variable domain in full, with the rest retrieved from reference TRBV11-2 and TRBJ1-3, is EAGVAQSPRYKIIEKRQSVAFWCNPISGHATLYWYQQILGQGPKLLIQFQNNGVVDDSQLPKDRFSAERLKGVDSTLKIQPAKLEDSAVYLCASSFGPGQTHFSGNTIYFGEGSWLTVV.

The chain couples TRBV5-1 to TRBJ2-5; D is perhaps TRBD2 (6 bases). The CDR3 is 17 amino acids. The V end lost 1 base, the J end lost 2 bases, and 18 bases lay between the germline ends. Germline CDR1 SGHRS, CDR2 YFSETQ. The CDR3 is CASSLFNRRGEQETQYF. The CDR3 nucleotides read TGCGCCAGCAGCTTGTTTAACAGGAGGGGTGAGCAAGAGACCCAGTACTTC.

The count of this clone is one. For the CDR3, the DNA is TGTGCCAGCAGCCCCCGGGGACTAGCCGGGGAGGTAGATACGCAGTATTTT. It yields the protein CASSPRGLAGEVDTQYF. This chain uses TRBV9 with TRBJ2-3; 9 bases agree with TRBD2. The germline V gene has CDR1 SGDLS and CDR2 YYNGEE. The junction had 14 bases not matched to a gene; V was cut back by 4 bases and J by 5 bases. The CDR3 has 17 residues.